Each of the 11 T cell receptor beta chains below was sequenced from the same sample in a study of persistence of HIV-infected CD4 T cells. The libraries were made with immunoSEQ version 4 in survey mode. Libraries were prepared by immunoSEQ multiplex PCR; TCRdb keeps only in-frame clonotypes and omits some of them. The repertoire consists of 35,000 to 50,000 clones, with about 90% occurring once and the leading ten covering just over 1%. Their antigens remain unidentified. Nonspecific anti-CD3/anti-CD28 bead stimulation represents the broad CD4+ T cell repertoire. Sorting selected CD4+ T cells upregulating both CD40 ligand and CD69. The material sequenced was CD4+ T cells sorted from PBMCs after approximately 19-hour stimulation, taken from a patient who received antiretroviral therapy. The receptor source for this set is an adult man with HIV who was CMV-seropositive.

The chain is built from TRBV5-6 and TRBJ2-7, with D unclear. The ends were cut back, 3 bases at V and 6 bases at J, with 7 bases in the middle. Per germline, CDR1 SGHDT and CDR2 YYEEEE. The CDR3 is made up of 11 amino acids. The CDR3 bases are TGTGCCAGCAGCTCAACCCGCGAGCAGTACTTC. As protein: CASSSTREQYF.

This chain connects TRBV10-1 to TRBJ1-1; D possibly corresponds to TRBD1 (5 bases). Germline V gene lookup returns CDR1 WNHNN and CDR2 SYGVQD (reference sequence). There are 16 residues in the CDR3. Trimming removed 0 bases from V and 3 bases from J, with 14 bases in between. CDR3 residues: CASSESGRERYTEAFF. The CDR3 DNA sequence: TGCGCCAGCAGTGAGTCGGGCAGGGAGAGGTACACTGAAGCTTTCTTT.

The gene calls are TRBV7-2 and TRBJ1-2; TRBD1 matches at 7 bases. With V trimmed by 2 bases and J by 4 bases, 7 bases remained unmatched. Germline lookup yields CDR1 SGHTA and CDR2 FQGNSA. CDR3 length: 15 residues. The CDR3 region has the DNA TGTGCCAGCAGCTTAAACAGGGGATATAGCTATGGCTACACCTTC. It codes for CASSLNRGYSYGYTF.

The chain's CDR3 is CASSLGRDRGADTQYF. In DNA, the CDR3 is TGTGCCAGCAGTTTGGGCCGGGACAGGGGCGCAGATACGCAGTATTTT. The genes are TRBV27 and TRBJ2-3; 10 nucleotides agree with TRBD1. Trimming at V came to 3 bases and at J to 4 bases, leaving 7 bases not matched to a gene. The CDR3 length is 16 residues. Germline V gives CDR1 MNHEY, CDR2 SMNVEV (reference sequence).

This clone was detected only a few times. This chain joins TRBV6-5 and TRBJ1-4; 8 positions agree with TRBD1. The CDR3 is made up of 14 amino acids. Germline V gene data show CDR1 as MNHEY and CDR2 as SVGAGI. With V trimmed by 6 bases and J by 6 bases, 6 bases remained unmatched. This chain's CDR3 is CASSDMDRDEKLFF. The CDR3 region has the DNA TGTGCCAGCAGCGACATGGACAGGGATGAAAAACTGTTTTTT.

This clone was seen once. This chain joins TRBV5-1 and TRBJ1-5; TRBD1 might be the D (6 bases). Deletions cut 0 bases from V and 0 bases from J, with 7 bases between. There are 15 residues in the CDR3. Germline V gene sequence: CDR1 SGHRS, CDR2 YFSETQ. CDR3: CASSLAGASNQPQHF. CDR3 DNA: TGCGCCAGCAGCTTGGCAGGGGCTAGCAATCAGCCCCAGCATTTT.

The V call is TRBV6-1, the J call TRBJ1-1, with 10 positions matching TRBD1. J lost 5 bases, V lost 3 bases, and 6 bases had no gene match. The CDR3 has 15 amino acids. The germline V gene encodes CDR1 MNHNS and CDR2 SASEGT. CDR3 nucleotide sequence: TGTGCCAGCAGTGATCTGACAGGGGGCAGAACTGAAGCTTTCTTT. Its translation: CASSDLTGGRTEAFF.

CDR3 nucleotide sequence: TGCGCCAGCAGCTTGGGACAGGGTCAGAATGAGCAGTTCTTC. The encoded protein is CASSLGQGQNEQFF. This chain joins TRBV5-1 and TRBJ2-1, with TRBD1 matching 7 bases. The CDR3 runs to 14 residues. With 0 bases clipped from V and 7 bases from J, the junction kept 4 bases outside the gene matches. Germline CDR1 is SGHRS and CDR2 is YFSETQ.

The chain uses TRBV27 and TRBJ2-7, with 7 positions matching TRBD1. Germline assignment: CDR1 MNHEY and CDR2 SMNVEV (reference sequence). There are 16 residues in the CDR3. The V and J ends lost 2 bases and 0 bases, in that order; junction bases with no gene match: 7. The CDR3 nucleotides read TGTGCCAGCAGTTTAAGAACGGGACAGCTCTCCTACGAGCAGTACTTC. This sequence encodes CASSLRTGQLSYEQYF.

CDR3 amino acids: CAIQANYGYTF. The CDR3, as DNA: TGTGCCATTCAAGCGAACTATGGCTACACCTTC. J is TRBJ1-2 and V is TRBV24-1; D is undetermined. The CDR3 spans 11 residues. Trimming left V 11 bases short and J 2 bases short, with 8 bases between. Germline values: CDR1 KGHDR, CDR2 SFDVKD.

V is TRBV5-1 and J is TRBJ2-1; D may be TRBD1 or TRBD2 (5 bases each). This CDR3 spans 16 amino acids. Trimming cost V 0 bases and J 0 bases, with 10 bases left between them. CDR1 SGHRS and CDR2 YFSETQ come from the germline V gene. In nucleotides, the CDR3 is TGCGCCAGCAGCTTGGGGGACCTAAGCTCCTACAATGAGCAGTTCTTC. Residues: CASSLGDLSSYNEQFF.